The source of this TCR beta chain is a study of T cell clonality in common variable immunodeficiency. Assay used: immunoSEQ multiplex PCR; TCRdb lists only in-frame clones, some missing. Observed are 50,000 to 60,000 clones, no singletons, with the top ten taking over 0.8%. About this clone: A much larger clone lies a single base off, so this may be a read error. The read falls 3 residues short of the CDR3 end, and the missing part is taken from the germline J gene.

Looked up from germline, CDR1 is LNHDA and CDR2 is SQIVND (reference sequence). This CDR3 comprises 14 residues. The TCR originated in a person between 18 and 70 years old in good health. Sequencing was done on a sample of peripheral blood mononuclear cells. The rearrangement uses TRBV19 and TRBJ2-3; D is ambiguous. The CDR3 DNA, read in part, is TGTGCCAGTAGTATTCAGAATAGCAATCAGCCG. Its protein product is CASSIQNSNQP. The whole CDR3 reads CASSIQNSNQPQYF.